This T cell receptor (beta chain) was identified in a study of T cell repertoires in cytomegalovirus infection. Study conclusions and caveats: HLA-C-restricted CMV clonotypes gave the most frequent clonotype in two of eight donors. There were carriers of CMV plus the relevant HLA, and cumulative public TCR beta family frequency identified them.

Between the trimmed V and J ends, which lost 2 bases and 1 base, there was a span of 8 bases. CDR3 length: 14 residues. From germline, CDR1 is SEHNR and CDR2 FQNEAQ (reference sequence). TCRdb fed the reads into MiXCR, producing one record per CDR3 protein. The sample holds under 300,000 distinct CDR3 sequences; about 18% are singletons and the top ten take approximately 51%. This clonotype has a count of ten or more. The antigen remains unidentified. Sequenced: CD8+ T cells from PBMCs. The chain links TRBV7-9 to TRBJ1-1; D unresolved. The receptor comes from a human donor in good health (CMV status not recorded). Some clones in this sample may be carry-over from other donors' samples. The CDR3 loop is CASSLLSGNTEAFF. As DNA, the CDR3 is TGTGCCAGCAGCTTATTGAGCGGGAACACTGAAGCTTTCTTT.